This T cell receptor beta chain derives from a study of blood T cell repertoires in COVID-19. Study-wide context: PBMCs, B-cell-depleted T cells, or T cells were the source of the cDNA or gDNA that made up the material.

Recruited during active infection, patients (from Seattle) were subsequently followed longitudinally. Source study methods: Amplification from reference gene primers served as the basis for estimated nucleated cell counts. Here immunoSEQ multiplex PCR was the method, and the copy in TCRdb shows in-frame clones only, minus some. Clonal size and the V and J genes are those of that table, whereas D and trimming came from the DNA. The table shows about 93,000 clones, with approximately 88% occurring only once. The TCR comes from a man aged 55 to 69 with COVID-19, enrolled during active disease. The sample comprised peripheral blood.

In nucleotides, the CDR3 is TGTGCCAGTAGGCTAGCGGGAGAAGGCAATGAGCAGTTCTTC. Its translation is CASRLAGEGNEQFF. The chain uses TRBV19 and TRBJ2-1; 10 bases line up with TRBD2. Germline V gives CDR1 LNHDA, CDR2 SQIVND (reference sequence). With V trimmed by 6 bases and J by 6 bases, 5 bases remained unmatched. The CDR3 runs to 14 residues.